Described below is a single TCR beta chain sequence and its context. V trimming: 6 bases; J trimming: 6 bases; junction bases outside the gene matches: 8. Germline lookup yields CDR1 DFQATT and CDR2 SNEGSKA (reference sequence). The CDR3 covers 14 residues. This specimen belongs to a study of CD8 T cells in Susac syndrome. TCR beta was sequenced from blood CD8+ and CD4+ T cells. Treatment-naive patients with stable or active relapsing-remitting disease served as multiple sclerosis controls. TEMRA cells were enriched by FACS, and CD4+ and CD8+ T cells were negatively isolated. cDNA came from approximately 0.5 to 1 ug RNA primed by random hexamers. With immunoSEQ multiplex PCR, TCR beta CDR3 was amplified across 54 Vbeta and 13 Jbeta. One entry per CDR3 protein results from TCRdb running MiXCR on the immunoSEQ multiplex PCR reads. The repertoire has under 250,000 distinct CDR3 sequences, over 85% of them found once; the top ten carry approximately 0.07%.

Specimen: CD4+ T cells from PBMCs. The sequence was collected from a human donor with multiple sclerosis. The V gene is TRBV20-1, the J gene TRBJ2-3; 11 bases are a match to TRBD2. Here the CDR3 reads CSAPGLAGMDTQYF. CDR3 DNA sequence: TGCAGTGCCCCCGGACTAGCGGGTATGGATACGCAGTATTTT.